A single sample is the source of the 23 T cell receptor beta chains below, sequenced in a study of blood T cell repertoires in COVID-19. The data were produced by immunoSEQ multiplex PCR, yet TCRdb's version contains in-frame clones alone and is incomplete. The sample comprises some 150,000 clones, 80% to 90% of which are singletons, and approximately 8% rests with the top ten. Sequenced material: peripheral blood. All receptors come from a woman aged 55-69 years with COVID-19, enrolled during active disease.

The V call is TRBV6-5, the J call TRBJ2-3; the D gene is possibly TRBD1 (6 bases). The CDR3 sequence is 16 residues long. Germline assignment: CDR1 MNHEY and CDR2 SVGAGI. Trimming took 0 bases from V and 4 from J, leaving 14 bases between them. DNA for the CDR3: TGTGCCAGCAGTTACTCTGCCAGGGGAACATCAGATACGCAGTATTTT. Protein sequence: CASSYSARGTSDTQYF.

This clone was seen once. This chain uses TRBV6-5 with TRBJ2-1, with 10 bases that match TRBD2. Germline trimming cut 2 bases from V and 13 bases from J; bases unmatched to any gene: 8. The germline V gene encodes CDR1 MNHEY and CDR2 SVGAGI. The CDR3 is made up of 14 amino acids. CDR3 region: CASSYPGLAAKQFF. Written as DNA, the CDR3 is TGTGCCAGCAGTTACCCCGGACTAGCGGCAAAACAGTTCTTC.

This sequence joins TRBV5-1 and TRBJ1-3, with D possibly matching TRBD1 (6 bases). Germline V lookup: CDR1 SGHRS, CDR2 YFSETQ. CDR3 length: 15 residues. V was clipped by 4 bases and J by 4 bases, with 15 bases between them. CDR3 bases: TGCGCCAGCAGCCTTACAGGGATTGGAGGAAACACCATATATTTT. It codes for CASSLTGIGGNTIYF.

This chain connects TRBV6-5 to TRBJ2-7, with a possible D match to TRBD1 (5 bases). This CDR3 spans 13 amino acids. CDR1 and CDR2 from the germline V gene are MNHEY and SVGAGI. Between the trimmed V and J ends, which lost 2 bases and 3 bases, there was a span of 8 bases. The CDR3 is CASSYRGYYEQYF. CDR3 bases: TGTGCCAGCAGTTACAGGGGCTACTACGAGCAGTACTTC.

The chain couples TRBV7-9 to TRBJ1-2; D not certain. Germline loops: CDR1 SEHNR, CDR2 FQNEAQ (reference sequence). Trimming pared 3 bases from V and 3 bases from J, leaving 11 bases between. The CDR3 consists of 14 residues. CDR3 in DNA: TGTGCCAGCAGCTTCCGAAACAGATACTATGGCTACACCTTC. Its translation: CASSFRNRYYGYTF.

This clone appeared a few times. The chain recombines TRBV5-6 with TRBJ2-5; 8 bases are shared with TRBD2. Per the germline V gene, CDR1 is SGHDT and CDR2 is YYEEEE. V shed 0 bases, J shed 3 bases, and the junction held 7 bases outside the gene matches. CDR3 length: 16 amino acids. The CDR3 coding sequence is TGTGCCAGCAGCTTGGGGCGGGGGGCTCTTGAAGAGACCCAGTACTTC. It yields the protein CASSLGRGALEETQYF. The full variable domain, in which reference TRBV5-6 and TRBJ2-5 provide the parts outside the CDR3, is DAGVTQSPTHLIKTRGQQVTLRCSPKSGHDTVSWYQQALGQGPQFIFQYYEEEERQRGNFPDRFSGHQFPNYSSELNVNALLLGDSALYLCASSLGRGALEETQYFGPGTRLLVL.

The rearrangement joins TRBV7-2 to TRBJ2-7; D unresolved. Per the germline V gene, CDR1 is SGHTA and CDR2 is FQGNSA. This CDR3 has 12 residues. V lost 5 bases and J 1 base, leaving 6 bases between the germline ends. The CDR3 bases are TGTGCCAGCAGCGGCATATCCTACGAGCAGTACTTC. This sequence encodes CASSGISYEQYF.

V and J are TRBV2 and TRBJ1-2; D unresolved. The germline V and J ends were trimmed by 3 bases and 5 bases, with 13 bases remaining between them. Germline-derived CDR1 and CDR2 are SNHLY and FYNNEI. The CDR3 runs to 14 residues. The chain's CDR3 is CASSDSLAVYGYTF. The CDR3 bases are TGTGCCAGCAGTGATTCGTTGGCGGTTTATGGCTACACCTTC.

This clone was counted a few times. The chain combines TRBV27 with TRBJ1-6; TRBD1 aligns across 9 bases. After removal of 3 bases from V and 2 bases from J, the junction contained 5 bases not matched to a gene. The CDR3 length is 17 residues. Germline loops: CDR1 MNHEY, CDR2 SMNVEV (reference sequence). CDR3 in DNA: TGTGCCAGCAGTTTGCGGAGACAGGGGGCCTATAATTCACCCCTCCACTTT. Protein: CASSLRRQGAYNSPLHF.

The chain has TRBV6-2 or TRBV6-3 and TRBJ1-4; TRBD1 aligns across 11 bases. The CDR3 has 15 amino acids. CDR1 MNHEY and CDR2 SVGEGT come from the germline V gene. The ends lost 2 bases at V and 8 bases at J; junction bases unmatched: 4. CDR3 residues: CASSYGQGAGEKLFF. Written as DNA, the CDR3 is TGTGCCAGCAGTTACGGACAGGGGGCGGGAGAAAAACTGTTTTTT.

The chain has TRBV5-1 and TRBJ2-5, with D perhaps TRBD1 (6 bases). Trimming cost V 2 bases and J 1 base, with 9 bases left between them. The CDR3 sequence is 14 residues long. Per germline, CDR1 SGHRS and CDR2 YFSETQ. CDR3 in DNA: TGCGCCAGCAGCTTAGGACAGCGCCAAGAGACCCAGTACTTC. It translates to CASSLGQRQETQYF.

The gene calls are TRBV14 and TRBJ2-4, with D perhaps matching TRBD2 (6 bases). This CDR3 is built from 14 residues. Germline V lookup: CDR1 SGHDN, CDR2 FVKESK. V was shortened by 1 base and J by 4 bases, with 8 bases between the two germline ends. This chain's CDR3 is CASSQVGGKNIQYF. CDR3 DNA: TGTGCCAGCAGCCAAGTCGGGGGTAAAAACATTCAGTACTTC.

CDR3 sequence (DNA): TGCGCCAGCAGTAGAGGGAGCGGGGGGGCTTTCTACAATGAGCAGTTCTTC. The encoded protein is CASSRGSGGAFYNEQFF. The rearrangement uses TRBV10-1 and TRBJ2-1; 10 positions agree with TRBD2. After removal of 5 bases from V and 3 bases from J, the junction contained 10 bases not matched to a gene. CDR1 is WNHNN and CDR2 is SYGVQD in the germline V gene (reference sequence). The CDR3 spans 17 residues.

The chain carries TRBV5-4 and TRBJ2-2; TRBD1 aligns across 8 bases. This CDR3 is built from 14 residues. With 5 bases clipped from V and 4 bases from J, the junction kept 4 bases outside the gene matches. The germline gives CDR1 SGHNT, CDR2 YYREEE (reference sequence). CDR3 residues: CASRRDRFTGELFF. The CDR3 DNA reads TGTGCCAGCAGGCGGGACAGGTTCACCGGGGAGCTGTTTTTT.

The gene calls are TRBV11-2 and TRBJ1-6; 8 bases map to TRBD1. Trimming at V came to 5 bases and at J to 0 bases, leaving 6 bases not matched to a gene. CDR3 length: 17 amino acids. Germline V gene data show CDR1 as SGHAT and CDR2 as FQNNGV. In DNA form, the CDR3 reads TGTGCCAGCAGCCCAAGACAGGGGAGCTCCTATAATTCACCCCTCCACTTT. Protein sequence: CASSPRQGSSYNSPLHF.

V and J are TRBV7-9 and TRBJ2-5, with D perhaps TRBD1 (6 bases). Germline loops: CDR1 SEHNR, CDR2 FQNEAQ (reference sequence). The CDR3 spans 18 residues. The V end was cut by 3 bases, the J end by 1 base, with 21 bases between. The CDR3 spells CASSFRLLMTGSQETQYF. In DNA, the CDR3 is TGTGCCAGCAGCTTCCGGCTACTAATGACAGGCTCCCAAGAGACCCAGTACTTC.

The chain uses TRBV6-4 and TRBJ1-1; D perhaps matches TRBD1 (6 bases). Germline-derived CDR1 and CDR2 are MRHNA and SNTAGT. The CDR3 consists of 13 residues. Deletions cut 1 base from V and 8 bases from J, with 11 bases between. CDR3 protein: CASSDLTGGEAFF. The DNA for the CDR3 is TGTGCCAGCAGTGACTTGACAGGAGGCGAAGCTTTCTTT.

This clone was detected only once. The chain carries TRBV5-6 and TRBJ2-3, with 11 positions matching TRBD2. V trimming: 2 bases; J trimming: 6 bases; junction bases outside the gene matches: 17. This CDR3 has 19 residues. CDR1 is SGHDT, CDR2 YYEEEE, per germline. CDR3 amino acids: CASSLLNGVAGGPTDTQYF. CDR3 nucleotide sequence: TGTGCCAGCAGCTTACTCAACGGGGTAGCGGGGGGGCCCACTGATACGCAGTATTTT. Looking up the rest from reference TRBV5-6 and TRBJ2-3 gives the full variable domain: DAGVTQSPTHLIKTRGQQVTLRCSPKSGHDTVSWYQQALGQGPQFIFQYYEEEERQRGNFPDRFSGHQFPNYSSELNVNALLLGDSALYLCASSLLNGVAGGPTDTQYFGPGTRLTVL.

The chain employs TRBV6-5 and TRBJ2-5; 9 positions agree with TRBD1. This CDR3 is 14 amino acids long. Germline V gene lookup returns CDR1 MNHEY and CDR2 SVGAGI. V dropped 4 bases and J dropped 3; count of bases not matched to a gene: 3. Written as DNA, the CDR3 is TGTGCCAGCAGTTTTACAGGGGGCGAAGAGACCCAGTACTTC. Translation gives CASSFTGGEETQYF.

This sequence joins TRBV6-4 and TRBJ1-2; D is possibly TRBD1 (6 bases). CDR3 length equals 14 residues. Germline V gene data show CDR1 as MRHNA and CDR2 as SNTAGT. Trimming stripped 6 bases from V and 1 base from J, with 12 bases between. The CDR3 nucleotides read TGTGCCAGCAGCCCGGGACACCTTAACTATGGCTACACCTTC. It is translated as CASSPGHLNYGYTF.

This chain joins TRBV14 and TRBJ2-3, with 8 nucleotides matching TRBD2. The CDR3 has 17 amino acids. V shed 0 bases, J shed 4 bases, and the junction held 9 bases outside the gene matches. Per germline, CDR1 SGHDN and CDR2 FVKESK. The CDR3 nucleotides are TGTGCCAGCAGCCAAGATTACGGGGGGGGAATCTCAGATACGCAGTATTTT. Translated, it gives CASSQDYGGGISDTQYF.

J is TRBJ2-2 and V is TRBV3-1 (or the pseudogene TRBV3-2), with TRBD2 matching 12 bases. The CDR3 has 15 amino acids. V shed 6 bases and J 5 bases; nucleotides not matched to a gene: 4. Germline V gene sequence: CDR1 LGHDT, CDR2 YNNKEL (reference sequence). CDR3 nucleotides: TGTGCCAGCAGTCGACTAGCGGGGGATACCGGGGAGCTGTTTTTT. Translation: CASSRLAGDTGELFF.

The chain is built from TRBV7-9 and TRBJ1-1, with TRBD1 as a possible D gene (5 bases). Trimming removed 5 bases at V and 5 bases at J, with 27 bases between. The V gene's germline CDR1 is SEHNR and CDR2 FQNEAQ (reference sequence). CDR3 size: 18 residues. The CDR3 loop is CASSPGDGGTATGTEAFF. For the CDR3, the DNA is TGTGCCAGCAGCCCGGGGGATGGGGGTACCGCAACTGGGACTGAAGCTTTCTTT. The entire variable domain, with the rest obtained from reference TRBV7-9 and TRBJ1-1, is as follows: DTGVSQNPRHKITKRGQNVTFRCDPISEHNRLYWYRQTLGQGPEFLTYFQNEAQLEKSRLLSDRFSAERPKGSFSTLEIQRTEQGDSAMYLCASSPGDGGTATGTEAFFGQGTRLTVV.